This T cell receptor beta chain is from a study of blood T cells in healthy people across ages (dated by TCRdb to between 2014 and 2017). A note on the overall study: In model experiments, template switching captured roughly one uniquely barcoded TCR beta cDNA molecule for every two T cells. Age-related changes in TCR beta repertoire diversity were measured in the study by deep sequencing normalized with unique cDNA molecular identifiers. Donors were grouped into four age groups: young (average 16 years), middle-aged (39), aged (62) and long-lived (about 90). To avoid experimental bias, donors of different ages were distributed randomly across sequencing lanes. Using the same blood draw, the study looked at two additional independent replicas of 1 million unique cDNA reads for two donors, one aged 18 to 30 and the other aged 80 or older. General conclusions and limits of the study: As age increased, observed TCR beta diversity per million T cells dropped in a roughly linear way, and a significant reduction was already evident by age about 36. Compared with the aged group, the long-lived group had more naive CD4+ T cells, fewer expanded clones and increased TCR diversity, suggesting age selection. There was a strong correlation between observed TCR beta diversity and the percentage of naive T cells measured by flow cytometry. Since profiling was done on bulk unsorted PBMCs, naive and antigen-experienced compartments could not be conclusively compared. Because the CMV infection status of the donors was unknown, age-related changes in expanded clonotypes may potentially have been confounded. Estimates of total diversity from one million sequenced T cells were regarded as lower bounds and underestimates.

To prepare the library, 5' RACE was applied. Sequencing was performed on an Illumina HiSeq 2500. The second PCR ran for about 7 to 11 cycles and used a J-beta primer mix along with a sample-barcoded 5' primer. A template-switch 5' adaptor carrying 12 random nucleotides introduced a unique molecular identifier onto each TCR beta cDNA molecule. At least 2.5 million CDR3-containing paired-end reads were obtained from each sample. All of the RNA was converted into first-strand cDNA using the Mint cDNA synthesis kit, with a TRBC-specific oligonucleotide serving as the primer. Following uracil-DNA glycosylase treatment, a first 18-cycle PCR with universal primers M1SS and BC2_uni_R was performed on all cDNA. As for how the authors treated the data: Normalization of each sample was performed by random selection of 1 million high-quality reads, each carrying a distinct molecular identifier. Reads with shared molecular identifiers were discarded instead of being binned into consensus sequences. MiTCR, set to a Q25 quality threshold and the strictest error-elimination algorithm, was used for CDR3 identification, clonotype clustering and error correction. Lower-bound total TCR beta diversity was estimated with a nonparametric unseen species model using Euler transformation. Through fastp at Q25 and MiXCR, TCRdb rebuilt clones from the public reads, retaining in-frame beta chains. A single entry per CDR3 protein holds the most common genes and DNA from its merged rows. TCRdb assigned the V and J calls; the authors' analysis was not used. Across this sample there are some 1.5 million distinct CDR3 sequences, with 28% seen only once. Clones ranked in the top ten supply 7.7% of the sample.

Trimming costs V 5 bases and J 0 bases, and their ends lie 13 bases apart. The CDR3 numbers 15 residues from cysteine through phenylalanine. Solely the CDR3 DNA is kept, with 45 bases framed from the first base. Donors were roughly 40 systemically healthy Caucasian individuals from Russia aged roughly 6 to 95 years. Each donor gave ten milliliters of peripheral blood, collected into EDTA-treated Vacutainer tubes. Ficoll-Paque density-gradient centrifugation was used to isolate PBMCs, with at least 7 million obtained per sample. Total RNA, at least 6 micrograms per sample, was extracted from PBMCs with Trizol reagent. For every donor, an aliquot of PBMCs went through flow cytometry to measure the percentages of naive CD45RAhigh/CD27high T cells. Only a few counts were recorded for this clonotype. The antigen it recognizes is unknown. One base away there is no much larger clone; base qualities are not given.

Sequenced input: blood. This TCR came from a woman aged 25 to 39 in good health. The chain employs TRBV12-3 or TRBV12-4 and TRBJ1-2; no D gene call is confident. The DNA sequence reads TGTGCCAGCAGTAGGGCAACACTTTCTAACTATGGCTACACCTTC. This encodes CASSRATLSNYGYTF.